The entry below describes one TCR beta chain. What it recognizes is unknown. This CDR3 is built from 16 residues. V was pared by 3 bases and J by 2 bases, with 7 bases of the junction left unmatched. Germline V gene data show CDR1 as SGHVS and CDR2 as FNYEAQ. PCR amplification relied on 60 Vbeta primers (plus 13 Jbeta primers). The method was immunoSEQ multiplex PCR; TCRdb's version includes in-frame clones alone and lacks a portion of them. This sample carries over 95,000 clones, about 80% of them seen once, and the ten largest clones take just over 2%. These data are taken from a study of cytomegalovirus exposure and HLA in healthy donors. Points from the study as a whole: Confirmation was obtained in vitro that a few CMV-associated chains are specific for CMV antigens.

The TCR comes from a human donor in good health. The rearrangement joins TRBV7-6 to TRBJ2-5, with 9 bases lining up with TRBD1. The source material was PBMCs. As DNA, the CDR3 is TGTGCCAGCAGCTTCACCGGGACAGGGCCTCAAGAGACCCAGTACTTC. Translating gives CASSFTGTGPQETQYF.